This T cell receptor beta chain was documented in a study of Graves' ophthalmopathy and Graves' hyperthyroidism. Using RNA transcripts, the TCR beta CDR3 regions were amplified. HTBI primers were used in a first-round RT-PCR, which preceded a second-round multiplex PCR. TCRdb redid the calling of the multiplex PCR reads with MiXCR, one entry per CDR3 protein. The data contain roughly 1.1 million distinct CDR3 sequences, 35% to 40% of them seen just once; the ten biggest clones take up 11%. The V segment lost 7 bases and the J segment 4 bases; nucleotides outside the gene matches: 7. From germline, CDR1 is ENHRY and CDR2 SYGVKD. The CDR3 runs to 15 residues.

The sequence was collected from an adult man with Graves' hyperthyroidism. Sequences were obtained from peripheral blood or thyroid tissue (not recorded which). The chain links TRBV10-3 to TRBJ2-6, with TRBD1 matching over 7 bases. CDR3 in DNA: TGTGCCATCAAGAACCCGGGACAGGGGGCCAACGTCCTGACTTTC. It translates to CAIKNPGQGANVLTF.